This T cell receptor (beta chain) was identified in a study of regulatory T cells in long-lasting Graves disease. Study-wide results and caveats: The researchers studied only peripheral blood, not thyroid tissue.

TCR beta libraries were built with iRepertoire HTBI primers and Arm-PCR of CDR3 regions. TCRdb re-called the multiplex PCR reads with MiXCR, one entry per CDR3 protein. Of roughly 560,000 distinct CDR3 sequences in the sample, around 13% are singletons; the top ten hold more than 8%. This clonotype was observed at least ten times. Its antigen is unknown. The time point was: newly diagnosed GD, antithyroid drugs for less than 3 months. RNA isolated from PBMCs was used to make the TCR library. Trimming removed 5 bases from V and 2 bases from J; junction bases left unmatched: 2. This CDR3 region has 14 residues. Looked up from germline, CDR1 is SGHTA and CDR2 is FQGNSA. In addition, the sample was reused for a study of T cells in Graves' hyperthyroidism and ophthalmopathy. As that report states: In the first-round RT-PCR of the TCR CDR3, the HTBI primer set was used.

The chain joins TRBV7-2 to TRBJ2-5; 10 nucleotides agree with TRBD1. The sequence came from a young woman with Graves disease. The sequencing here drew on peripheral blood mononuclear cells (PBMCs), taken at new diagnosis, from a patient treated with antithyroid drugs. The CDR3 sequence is CASSKDRGQETQYF. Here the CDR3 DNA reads TGTGCCAGCAGCAAGGACAGGGGGCAAGAGACCCAGTACTTC.